The clone carrying this T cell receptor beta chain appeared once. V lost 4 bases and J lost 4; bases outside the gene matches: 6. In germline, CDR1 is SGHRS, CDR2 YFSETQ. The CDR3 is 17 amino acids. This entry is derived from a study of blood T cell repertoires in COVID-19. Study details: Acute and convalescent COVID-19 specimens originated in the United States, Italy and Spain.

TCRdb's copy holds only in-frame clones and misses some; the assay was immunoSEQ multiplex PCR. The table has approximately 120,000 clones, less than 90% seen once. The rearrangement joins TRBV5-1 to TRBJ2-2, with TRBD2 identical over 14 bases. This receptor was identified in a woman aged 60-70 years with acute or convalescent COVID-19. Sequencing was performed on peripheral blood. The CDR3 here is CASSQGLAGEFTGELFF. The CDR3 coding sequence is TGCGCCAGCAGCCAGGGACTAGCGGGGGAGTTCACCGGGGAGCTGTTTTTT. Drawing the rest from reference TRBV5-1 and TRBJ2-2, the complete variable domain is KAGVTQTPRYLIKTRGQQVTLSCSPISGHRSVSWYQQTPGQGLQFLFEYFSETQRNKGNFPGRFSGRQFSNSRSEMNVSTLELGDSALYLCASSQGLAGEFTGELFFGEGSRLTVL.